These 25 T cell receptor beta chains share one sample of origin, sequenced in a study of spatial heterogeneity in lung cancer. Time point noted: sample taken at primary tumor resection. TCRdb analysed the 5' RACE reads with MiXCR anew, one entry per CDR3 protein. The data hold roughly 20,000 distinct CDR3 sequences, with 4.6% observed a single time. Here the sequenced sample was PBMCs, taken at surgery. The receptor source for this set is a male donor with early-stage non-small cell lung cancer.

The sample holds a few counts of this clonotype. The chain carries TRBV18 and TRBJ2-2; D is ambiguous. Trimming removed 0 bases from V and 9 bases from J, with 5 bases in between. This CDR3 is 12 amino acids long. Germline V lookup: CDR1 KGHSH, CDR2 LQKENI. CDR3 DNA sequence: TGTGCCAGCTCACCACCTTCTCGGGAGCTGTTTTTT. Protein: CASSPPSRELFF. Supplemented by reference TRBV18 and TRBJ2-2, the full variable domain reads NAGVMQNPRHLVRRRGQEARLRCSPMKGHSHVYWYRQLPEEGLKFMVYLQKENIIDESGMPKERFSAEFPKEGPSILRIQQVVRGDSAAYFCASSPPSRELFFGEGSRLTVL.

This clonotype rates as medium-sized. The J gene is TRBJ1-5, the V gene TRBV6-5; D is uncertain. Trimming removed 6 bases from V and 4 bases from J, with 13 bases in between. The germline CDR1 and CDR2 sequences are MNHEY and SVGAGI. The CDR3 has 14 amino acids. The CDR3 sequence is CASSKPGKNQPQHF. CDR3 sequence (DNA): TGTGCCAGCAGCAAACCGGGAAAGAATCAGCCCCAGCATTTT.

This clonotype came up many times. This chain connects TRBV20-1 to TRBJ2-2; 8 nucleotides align to TRBD2. The ends lost 5 bases at V and 0 bases at J; junction bases unmatched: 2. The V gene's germline CDR1 is DFQATT and CDR2 SNEGSKA (reference sequence). CDR3 length: 14 amino acids. The CDR3 loop reads CSAVGLANTGELFF. Written as DNA, the CDR3 is TGCAGTGCTGTGGGACTAGCGAACACCGGGGAGCTGTTTTTT.

This clonotype counts as medium-sized (0.01 to 0.1%). This chain uses TRBV28 with TRBJ2-4; D is uncertain. Germline V gives CDR1 MDHEN, CDR2 SYDVKM. Trimming pared 6 bases from V and 3 bases from J, leaving 18 bases between. There are 16 residues in the CDR3. CDR3 sequence: CASRSTGSRVKNIQYF. CDR3 DNA: TGTGCCAGCAGATCAACTGGGTCCCGGGTCAAAAACATTCAGTACTTC.

This clonotype was picked up many times. The J gene is TRBJ2-4, the V gene TRBV2; no definite D call. Germline V lookup: CDR1 SNHLY, CDR2 FYNNEI. This CDR3 comprises 15 residues. Trimming pared 4 bases from V and 1 base from J, leaving 11 bases between. CDR3 coding DNA: TGTGCCAGCAGTGCGAGCTTGGAGGCCAAAAACATTCAGTACTTC. This encodes CASSASLEAKNIQYF.

This clonotype was found many times. J is TRBJ2-5 and V is TRBV7-6; tentative D call: TRBD2 (6 bases). Per the germline V gene, CDR1 is SGHVS and CDR2 is FNYEAQ. V dropped 2 bases and J dropped 7 bases, with 8 bases sitting between them. This CDR3 is built from 12 residues. CDR3 DNA sequence: TGTGCCAGCAGCTTACTAGCGCGGACCCAGTACTTC. It specifies CASSLLARTQYF.

This clonotype has at least ten counts. This chain connects TRBV5-4 to TRBJ1-1; D is unresolved. Germline CDR1 and CDR2: SGHNT and YYREEE (reference sequence). V lost 0 bases, J lost 4 bases, and 7 bases lay in between. The CDR3 runs 13 residues. CDR3 coding DNA: TGTGCCAGCAGCTTGGGGAGGACCACTGAAGCTTTCTTT. Translated, it gives CASSLGRTTEAFF.

Regarding this clonotype: The junction shows a germline mismatch at one end, possibly a read error. The chain combines TRBV28 with TRBJ2-7; D remains ambiguous. Germline CDR1 and CDR2: MDHEN and SYDVKM. This CDR3 is built from 12 residues. In nucleotides, the CDR3 is TGTGCCGGCAGTTGGGCTGGGTACGAGCAGTACTTC. Encoded protein: CAGSWAGYEQYF. Full variable domain (outside the CDR3, taken from reference TRBV28 and TRBJ2-7): DVKVTQSSRYLVKRTGEKVFLECVQDMDHENMFWYRQDPGLGLRLIYFSYDVKMKEKGDIPEGYSVSREKKERFSLILESASTNQTSMYLCAGSWAGYEQYFGPGTRLTVT.

This clonotype came up a few times. V usage is TRBV6-2 or TRBV6-3 and J usage is TRBJ2-3; D may be TRBD2 (7 bases). The CDR3 runs to 16 residues. Germline V gene data show CDR1 as MNHEY and CDR2 as SVGEGT. Deletions cut 5 bases from V and 3 bases from J, with 18 bases between. This chain's CDR3 is CASSPLKGEGTDTQYF. As DNA, the CDR3 is TGTGCCAGCAGTCCTCTGAAGGGGGAGGGGACAGATACGCAGTATTTT.

This clonotype was observed at least ten times. This chain connects TRBV7-2 to TRBJ1-1, with TRBD1 as a possible D gene (5 bases). V was trimmed by 5 bases and J by 0 bases, leaving 7 bases between them. The CDR3 extends over 13 amino acids. Germline V lookup: CDR1 SGHTA, CDR2 FQGNSA. The CDR3 protein is CASSRQMNTEAFF. The CDR3 coding sequence is TGTGCCAGCAGCCGACAGATGAACACTGAAGCTTTCTTT.

This clonotype was recorded many times. The chain employs TRBV7-8 and TRBJ2-4; a weak D match, TRBD1 (5 bases). V lost 3 bases and J 0 bases, leaving 12 bases between the germline ends. The V gene's germline CDR1 is SGHVS and CDR2 FQNEAQ. The CDR3 runs to 16 residues. CDR3 protein: CASSLGRVGAKNIQYF. CDR3 nucleotide sequence: TGTGCCAGCAGCTTGGGCAGGGTGGGAGCCAAAAACATTCAGTACTTC.

This clonotype has ten or more counts. The rearrangement uses TRBV5-1 and TRBJ2-1; D is ambiguous. V lost 5 bases to trimming and J lost 8 bases, with 8 bases between them. This CDR3 has 11 amino acids. CDR1 and CDR2 from the germline V gene are SGHRS and YFSETQ. CDR3 in amino acids: CASRFGDEQFF. Here the CDR3 DNA reads TGCGCCAGCAGATTCGGAGATGAGCAGTTCTTC. Filled out from reference TRBV5-1 and TRBJ2-1, the complete variable domain reads KAGVTQTPRYLIKTRGQQVTLSCSPISGHRSVSWYQQTPGQGLQFLFEYFSETQRNKGNFPGRFSGRQFSNSRSEMNVSTLELGDSALYLCASRFGDEQFFGPGTRLTVL.

This clonotype has at least ten counts. The chain joins TRBV30 to TRBJ1-6, with 12 bases fitting TRBD1. Germline values: CDR1 GTSNPN, CDR2 SVGIG (reference sequence). Germline trimming cut 2 bases from V and 9 bases from J; bases unmatched to any gene: 2. The CDR3 has 14 amino acids. Here the CDR3 DNA reads TGTGCCTGGAGTTGGGACAGGGGGCTTTCACCCCTCCACTTT. Translated: CAWSWDRGLSPLHF. The variable domain in full, completed from reference TRBV30 and TRBJ1-6, reads SQTIHQWPATLVQPVGSPLSLECTVEGTSNPNLYWYRQAAGRGLQLLFYSVGIGQISSEVPQNLSASRPQDRQFILSSKKLLLSDSGFYLCAWSWDRGLSPLHFGNGTRLTVT.

This rearrangement joins TRBV6-1 to TRBJ2-4, with D unresolved. V dropped 5 bases and J dropped 8 bases, with 7 bases sitting between them. Germline-derived CDR1 and CDR2 are MNHNS and SASEGT. CDR3 length: 11 amino acids. For the CDR3, the DNA is TGTGCCAGCAGTCCCTTAGACATTCAGTACTTC. Translated, it gives CASSPLDIQYF.

This clonotype was counted at least ten times. The chain has TRBV4-3 and TRBJ2-3; D is possibly TRBD2 (6 bases). This CDR3 has 17 residues. Germline V CDR1 and CDR2: LGHNA, YSLEER. Trimming took off 0 bases at V and 6 bases at J, with 19 bases between the two ends. The CDR3 bases are TGCGCCAGCAGCCAAGATAAGGCGGGACCTTATCGGGATACGCAGTATTTT. This encodes CASSQDKAGPYRDTQYF.

This clonotype was seen many times. A junction end diverges from the germline sequence, so it may reflect a read error. This chain links TRBV4-3 with TRBJ2-1; D is undetermined. From germline, CDR1 is LGHNA and CDR2 YSLEER. CDR3 length: 13 amino acids. The CDR3 region has the DNA TGCGCCAGCAGCCAAAGGCTCGAACTAAGCGAGGTCTTC. Translated, it gives CASSQRLELSEVF.

This clonotype was counted many times. This chain joins TRBV18 and TRBJ2-5; D uncertain. Germline V gene sequence: CDR1 KGHSH, CDR2 LQKENI. Trimming stripped 2 bases from V and 2 bases from J, with 9 bases between. The CDR3 consists of 14 residues. The CDR3 bases are TGTGCCAGCTCACCAGTTACAGTACAAGAGACCCAGTACTTC. Its protein is CASSPVTVQETQYF.

The gene calls are TRBV6-5 and TRBJ2-5, with 7 positions matching TRBD1. Trimming took 4 bases from V and 4 from J; bases not matched to a gene: 3. CDR1 is MNHEY, CDR2 SVGAGI, per germline. This CDR3 has 13 residues. DNA of the CDR3: TGTGCCAGCAGTTTGACAGGGAGAGAGACCCAGTACTTC. Amino acids: CASSLTGRETQYF.

This clonotype was counted at least ten times. The genes are TRBV5-4 and TRBJ1-1, with D unresolved. Trimming took off 0 bases at V and 5 bases at J, with 8 bases between the two ends. The V gene's germline CDR1 is SGHNT and CDR2 YYREEE (reference sequence). The CDR3 contains 13 residues. This CDR3 reads CASSLGGETEAFF. The DNA for the CDR3 is TGTGCCAGCAGCTTGGGAGGCGAGACTGAAGCTTTCTTT.

The chain employs TRBV6-2 or TRBV6-3 and TRBJ2-7, with TRBD1 identical over 9 bases. The germline V gene encodes CDR1 MNHEY and CDR2 SVGEGT. The CDR3 runs 15 residues. J was trimmed by 1 base and V by 2 bases; bases with no gene match: 3. CDR3 residues: CASSYGDRASYEQYF. The CDR3 DNA reads TGTGCCAGCAGTTACGGGGACAGGGCATCCTACGAGCAGTACTTC.

This clonotype was observed many times. This chain connects TRBV27 to TRBJ2-3; 8 nucleotides match TRBD2. V lost 4 bases, J lost 2 bases, and 2 bases stayed unmatched. Germline CDR1 and CDR2: MNHEY and SMNVEV (reference sequence). The CDR3 loop spans 14 amino acids. In DNA, the CDR3 is TGTGCCAGCAGTTCGGGGGGGTCCACAGATACGCAGTATTTT. The encoded protein is CASSSGGSTDTQYF.

Within the sample, this clonotype is medium-sized. This chain joins TRBV3-1 and TRBJ1-5; D gene unclear. CDR3 length equals 15 residues. V lost 5 bases to trimming and J lost 0 bases, with 11 bases between them. CDR1 is LGHDT and CDR2 is YNNKEL in the germline V gene (reference sequence). CDR3 bases: TGTGCCAGCAGCGAGACTGCAAATAGCAATCAGCCCCAGCATTTT. Protein: CASSETANSNQPQHF.

The chain is built from TRBV20-1 and TRBJ1-3; D might be TRBD1 (6 bases). The germline V gene has CDR1 DFQATT and CDR2 SNEGSKA (reference sequence). V dropped 3 bases and J dropped 0 bases, with 12 bases sitting between them. The CDR3 contains 15 residues. CDR3 loop: CSARPTGSSGNTIYF. CDR3 bases: TGCAGTGCTAGGCCCACAGGGAGCTCTGGAAACACCATATATTTT.

In its sample, this clonotype was seen a few times. The genes are TRBV6-5 and TRBJ1-6; 7 nucleotides align to TRBD1. The germline V gene encodes CDR1 MNHEY and CDR2 SVGAGI. V trimming: 7 bases; J trimming: 7 bases; junction bases outside the gene matches: 10. The CDR3 sequence is 15 residues long. CDR3 nucleotides: TGTGCCAGCACCAGGGGGGACAGAAACAATTCACCCCTCCACTTT. It specifies CASTRGDRNNSPLHF.

This clonotype was seen repeatedly, ten times or more. The CDR3 DNA follows: TGTGCCAGCAGTCCTCGGGGGGGGATTAGCAATCAGCCCCAGCATTTT. It encodes CASSPRGGISNQPQHF. This chain joins TRBV7-2 and TRBJ1-5; D is perhaps TRBD1 (5 bases). Deletions cut 6 bases from V and 0 bases from J, with 15 bases between. Looked up from germline, CDR1 is SGHTA and CDR2 is FQGNSA. This CDR3 has 16 residues.